This T cell receptor (beta chain) was observed in a study of T cell repertoires in cytomegalovirus infection. Whole-study context: Through public TCR beta signatures, both CMV infection and matching HLA type were indicated. Study-wide findings and caveats: HLA-C-restricted TCR beta clonotypes specific for CMV led the ex vivo response.

CDR3 length: 16 residues. The germline V gene has CDR1 SGHRS and CDR2 YFSETQ. The J segment lost 2 bases and the V segment lost 3 bases, leaving 7 bases of the junction unmatched. This clonotype was counted only a few times. The antigen is undetermined. TCRdb redid the calling of the reads with MiXCR, one entry per CDR3 protein. In the table there are approximately 750,000 distinct CDR3 sequences, approximately 40% of which are singletons. The clonotype was recovered from a human donor in good health (CMV status not recorded). Some clones in this sample may be carry-over from other donors' samples. The J gene is TRBJ2-1, the V gene TRBV5-1; TRBD2 matches 8 bases. Sequencing used PBMCs. The CDR3 loop is CASSSNEAGAYNEQFF. Written as DNA, the CDR3 is TGCGCCAGCAGCTCAAACGAAGCGGGGGCCTACAATGAGCAGTTCTTC. The variable domain in full, completed from reference TRBV5-1 and TRBJ2-1, reads KAGVTQTPRYLIKTRGQQVTLSCSPISGHRSVSWYQQTPGQGLQFLFEYFSETQRNKGNFPGRFSGRQFSNSRSEMNVSTLELGDSALYLCASSSNEAGAYNEQFFGPGTRLTVL.